Each of the 9 T cell receptor beta chains below was sequenced from the same sample in a study of T cell responses to AZD1222 COVID-19 vaccine. Method: immunoSEQ multiplex PCR; TCRdb's copy keeps in-frame clones and lacks some. Here the sample spans approximately 130,000 clones, 80% to 95% being singletons. This specimen was peripheral blood, taken 28 days after the second AZD1222 dose. The receptors come from an adult who received the AZD1222 COVID-19 vaccine.

The rearrangement joins TRBV18 to TRBJ1-1, with D unclear. Between the trimmed V and J ends, which lost 0 bases and 1 base, there was a span of 6 bases. This CDR3 has 14 amino acids. The germline V gene has CDR1 KGHSH and CDR2 LQKENI. The CDR3 sequence: CASSPPIENTEAFF. CDR3 DNA sequence: TGTGCCAGCTCACCACCGATCGAGAACACTGAAGCTTTCTTT.

The chain combines TRBV2 with TRBJ1-5; D gene uncertain. Germline CDR1 reads SNHLY; CDR2 reads FYNNEI. The CDR3 loop spans 15 amino acids. Between the trimmed V and J ends, which lost 7 bases and 2 bases, there was a span of 15 bases. The CDR3 DNA follows: TGTGCCAGCAAGGAATTCCGGTTTGGCAATCAGCCCCAGCATTTT. Its translation: CASKEFRFGNQPQHF.

This clone was seen only once. J is TRBJ2-1 and V is TRBV30; no clear D. The germline V gene has CDR1 GTSNPN and CDR2 SVGIG (reference sequence). This CDR3 region has 13 residues. Trimming pared 2 bases from V and 1 base from J, leaving 6 bases between. The CDR3, as DNA: TGTGCCTGGAGTCCTATATCCTACAATGAGCAGTTCTTC. Its translation: CAWSPISYNEQFF.

A few counts support this clone. V is TRBV4-3 and J is TRBJ1-4; TRBD1 matches at 7 bases. V lost 0 bases, J lost 6 bases, and 4 bases stayed unmatched. Germline V gives CDR1 LGHNA, CDR2 YSLEER. The length of the CDR3 is 15 residues. The CDR3 sequence: CASSQEATGYEKLFF. CDR3 DNA sequence: TGCGCCAGCAGCCAAGAAGCGACAGGGTATGAAAAACTGTTTTTT.

The chain has TRBV6-5 and TRBJ2-7; TRBD1 aligns across 10 bases. The CDR3 totals 14 residues. The trim removed 5 bases at V and 4 bases at J, leaving 5 bases unmatched. CDR1 and CDR2 from the germline V gene are MNHEY and SVGAGI. CDR3 sequence reads: CASSHRDRGYEQYF. CDR3 nucleotide sequence: TGTGCCAGCAGTCACCGGGACAGGGGATACGAGCAGTACTTC.

This rearrangement joins TRBV7-2 to TRBJ2-1; D call uncertain. CDR1 and CDR2 (germline): SGHTA, FQGNSA. The CDR3 extends over 12 amino acids. The ends were cut back, 1 base at V and 10 bases at J, with 8 bases in the middle. CDR3 in DNA: TGTGCCAGCAGCTTAGTTAATGGCGAGCAGTTCTTC. This encodes CASSLVNGEQFF.

CDR3 in amino acids: CASSWDSPGEKLFF. The CDR3 DNA sequence: TGTGCCAGCAGCTGGGACAGCCCTGGCGAAAAACTGTTTTTT. The chain joins TRBV7-9 to TRBJ1-4, with 7 nucleotides matching TRBD1. V trimming: 4 bases; J trimming: 8 bases; junction bases outside the gene matches: 7. This CDR3 contains 14 residues. CDR1 is SEHNR, CDR2 FQNEAQ, per germline (reference sequence). The entire variable domain, with the rest obtained from reference TRBV7-9 and TRBJ1-4, is as follows: DTGVSQNPRHKITKRGQNVTFRCDPISEHNRLYWYRQTLGQGPEFLTYFQNEAQLEKSRLLSDRFSAERPKGSFSTLEIQRTEQGDSAMYLCASSWDSPGEKLFFGSGTQLSVL.

The gene calls are TRBV7-9 and TRBJ2-1; TRBD2 matches 10 bases. J was trimmed by 10 bases and V by 4 bases; bases with no gene match: 7. Germline lookup yields CDR1 SEHNR and CDR2 FQNEAQ (reference sequence). CDR3 size: 14 residues. In DNA, the CDR3 is TGTGCCAGCAGCTCTGGACTAGCGGCCAAGGAGCAGTTCTTC. It translates to CASSSGLAAKEQFF. Filled out from reference TRBV7-9 and TRBJ2-1, the complete variable domain reads DTGVSQNPRHKITKRGQNVTFRCDPISEHNRLYWYRQTLGQGPEFLTYFQNEAQLEKSRLLSDRFSAERPKGSFSTLEIQRTEQGDSAMYLCASSSGLAAKEQFFGPGTRLTVL.

The V gene is TRBV5-1, the J gene TRBJ2-7; no definite D call. V was clipped by 0 bases and J by 6 bases, with 10 bases between them. This CDR3 has 13 amino acids. From germline, CDR1 is SGHRS and CDR2 YFSETQ. CDR3 nucleotides: TGCGCCAGCAGCTTGGGAGAGCCGGGCGAGCAGTACTTC. It yields the protein CASSLGEPGEQYF.